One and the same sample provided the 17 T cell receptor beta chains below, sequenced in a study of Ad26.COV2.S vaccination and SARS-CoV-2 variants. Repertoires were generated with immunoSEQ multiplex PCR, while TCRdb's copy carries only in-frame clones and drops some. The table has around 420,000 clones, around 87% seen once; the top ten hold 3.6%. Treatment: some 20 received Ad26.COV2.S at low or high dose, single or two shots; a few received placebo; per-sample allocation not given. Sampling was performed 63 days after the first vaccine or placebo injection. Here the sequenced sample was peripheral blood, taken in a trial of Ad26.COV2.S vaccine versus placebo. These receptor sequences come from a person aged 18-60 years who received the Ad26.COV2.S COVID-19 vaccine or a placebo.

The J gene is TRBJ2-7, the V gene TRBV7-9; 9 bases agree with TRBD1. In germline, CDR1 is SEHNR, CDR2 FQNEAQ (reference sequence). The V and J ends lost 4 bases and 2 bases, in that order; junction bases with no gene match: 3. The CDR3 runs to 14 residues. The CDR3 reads CASSSTGGAYEQYF. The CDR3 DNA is TGTGCCAGCAGCTCAACAGGGGGCGCCTACGAGCAGTACTTC.

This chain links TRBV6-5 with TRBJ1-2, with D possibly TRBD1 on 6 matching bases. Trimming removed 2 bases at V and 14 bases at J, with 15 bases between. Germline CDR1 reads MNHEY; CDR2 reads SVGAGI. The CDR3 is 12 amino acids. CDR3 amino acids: CASSYNQGLNTF. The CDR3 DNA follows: TGTGCCAGCAGTTACAATCAGGGGCTCAATACCTTC.

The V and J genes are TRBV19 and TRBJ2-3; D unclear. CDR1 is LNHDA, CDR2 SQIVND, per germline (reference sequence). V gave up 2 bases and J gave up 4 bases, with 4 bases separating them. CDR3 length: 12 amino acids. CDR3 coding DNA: TGTGCCAGTAGTATAAACGCAGATACGCAGTATTTT. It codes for CASSINADTQYF. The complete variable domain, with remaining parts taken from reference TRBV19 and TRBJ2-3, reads DGGITQSPKYLFRKEGQNVTLSCEQNLNHDAMYWYRQDPGQGLRLIYYSQIVNDFQKGDIAEGYSVSREKKESFPLTVTSAQKNPTAFYLCASSINADTQYFGPGTRLTVL.

CDR3 in amino acids: CASTGTSYTF. The CDR3 DNA reads TGTGCCAGCACTGGAACAAGCTACACCTTC. The chain links TRBV2 to TRBJ1-2; D is ambiguous. V was cut by 7 bases and J by 9 bases, with 9 bases left in between. Germline lookup yields CDR1 SNHLY and CDR2 FYNNEI. The CDR3 is made up of 10 amino acids.

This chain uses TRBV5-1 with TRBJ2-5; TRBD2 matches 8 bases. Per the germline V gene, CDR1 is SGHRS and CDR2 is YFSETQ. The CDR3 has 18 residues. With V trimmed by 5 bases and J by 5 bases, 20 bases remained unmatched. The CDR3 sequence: CASRLQSPTGGGLETQYF. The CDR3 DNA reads TGCGCCAGCAGGCTCCAATCCCCTACGGGGGGGGGTCTGGAGACCCAGTACTTC. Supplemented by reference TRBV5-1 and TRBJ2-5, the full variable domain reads KAGVTQTPRYLIKTRGQQVTLSCSPISGHRSVSWYQQTPGQGLQFLFEYFSETQRNKGNFPGRFSGRQFSNSRSEMNVSTLELGDSALYLCASRLQSPTGGGLETQYFGPGTRLLVL.

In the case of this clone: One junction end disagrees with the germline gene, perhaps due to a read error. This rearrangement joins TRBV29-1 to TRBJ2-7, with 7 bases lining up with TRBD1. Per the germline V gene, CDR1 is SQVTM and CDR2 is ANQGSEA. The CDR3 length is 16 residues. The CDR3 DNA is TGCAGCGTTGAAGAAGAGAGACAGGGCCACTCCAACGAGCAGTACTTC. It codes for CSVEEERQGHSNEQYF.

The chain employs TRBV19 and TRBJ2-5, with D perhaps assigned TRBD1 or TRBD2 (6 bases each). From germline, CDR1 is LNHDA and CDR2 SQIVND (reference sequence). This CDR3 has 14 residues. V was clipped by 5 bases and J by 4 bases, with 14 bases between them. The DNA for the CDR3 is TGTGCCAGTAGTCTCGGGGGCGCAGGAGAGACCCAGTACTTC. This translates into CASSLGGAGETQYF.

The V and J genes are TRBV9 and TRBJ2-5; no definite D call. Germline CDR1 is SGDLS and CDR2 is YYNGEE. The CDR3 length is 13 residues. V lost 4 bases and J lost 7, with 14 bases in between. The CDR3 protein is CASSLEPRWTQYF. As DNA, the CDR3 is TGTGCCAGCAGCTTAGAACCACGGTGGACCCAGTACTTC. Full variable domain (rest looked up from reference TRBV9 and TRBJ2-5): DSGVTQTPKHLITATGQRVTLRCSPRSGDLSVYWYQQSLDQGLQFLIQYYNGEERAKGNILERFSAQQFPDLHSELNLSSLELGDSALYFCASSLEPRWTQYFGPGTRLLVL.

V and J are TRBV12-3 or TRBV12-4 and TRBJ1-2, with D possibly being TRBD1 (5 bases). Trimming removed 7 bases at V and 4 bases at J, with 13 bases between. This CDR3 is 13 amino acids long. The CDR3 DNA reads TGTGCCAGCATGGTTCGGGGGTTCTATGGCTACACCTTC. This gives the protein CASMVRGFYGYTF.

The CDR3 loop reads CASSHTGEDTGELFF. The CDR3 DNA follows: TGCGCCAGCAGCCATACAGGGGAGGACACCGGGGAGCTGTTTTTT. The chain carries TRBV5-1 and TRBJ2-2; a weak D match, TRBD1 (7 bases). The CDR3 loop spans 15 amino acids. Germline-derived CDR1 and CDR2 are SGHRS and YFSETQ. Trimming took 4 bases from V and 3 from J, leaving 13 bases between them. Together with reference TRBV5-1 and TRBJ2-2, the CDR3 gives the full variable domain: KAGVTQTPRYLIKTRGQQVTLSCSPISGHRSVSWYQQTPGQGLQFLFEYFSETQRNKGNFPGRFSGRQFSNSRSEMNVSTLELGDSALYLCASSHTGEDTGELFFGEGSRLTVL.

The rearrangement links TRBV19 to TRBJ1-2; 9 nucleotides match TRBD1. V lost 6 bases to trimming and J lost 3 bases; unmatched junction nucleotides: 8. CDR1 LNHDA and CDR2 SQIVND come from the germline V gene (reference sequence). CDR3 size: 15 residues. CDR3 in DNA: TGTGCCAGTAGCACCGGGACAGGGTTGGACTATGGCTACACCTTC. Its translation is CASSTGTGLDYGYTF.

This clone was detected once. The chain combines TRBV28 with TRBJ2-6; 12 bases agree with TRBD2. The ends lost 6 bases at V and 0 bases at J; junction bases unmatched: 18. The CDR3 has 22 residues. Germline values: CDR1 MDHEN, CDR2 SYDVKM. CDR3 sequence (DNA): TGTGCCAGCAGCAGTGGACTAGCGGGGAATTTAAGCCCAAGCTCTGGGGCCAACGTCCTGACTTTC. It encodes CASSSGLAGNLSPSSGANVLTF.

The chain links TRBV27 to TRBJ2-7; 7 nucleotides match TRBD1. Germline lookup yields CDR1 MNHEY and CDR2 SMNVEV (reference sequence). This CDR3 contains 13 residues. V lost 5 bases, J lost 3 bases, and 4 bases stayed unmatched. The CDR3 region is CASSPGTVYEQYF. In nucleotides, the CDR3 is TGTGCCAGCAGTCCCGGGACAGTCTACGAGCAGTACTTC.

DNA of the CDR3: TGTGCCAGCAGCGTGTCCGGGACTAGCGGGAATACGCAGTATTTT. It specifies CASSVSGTSGNTQYF. This chain connects TRBV7-9 to TRBJ2-3; 13 positions agree with TRBD2. V shed 5 bases, J shed 7 bases, and the junction held 6 bases outside the gene matches. Germline V gene data show CDR1 as SEHNR and CDR2 as FQNEAQ (reference sequence). The CDR3 is 15 residues long.

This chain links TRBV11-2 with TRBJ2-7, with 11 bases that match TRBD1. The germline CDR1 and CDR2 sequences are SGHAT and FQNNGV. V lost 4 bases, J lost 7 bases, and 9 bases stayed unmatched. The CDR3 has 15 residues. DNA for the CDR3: TGTGCCAGCAGCTATCCGGGACAGGGGGGGAGGGAGCAGTACTTC. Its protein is CASSYPGQGGREQYF.

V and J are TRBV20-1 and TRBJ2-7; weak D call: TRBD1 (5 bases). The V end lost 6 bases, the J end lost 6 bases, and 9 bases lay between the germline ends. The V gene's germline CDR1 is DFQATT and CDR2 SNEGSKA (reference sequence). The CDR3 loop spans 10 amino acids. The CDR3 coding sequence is TGCAGTGCCACTGGGGCCGAGCAGTACTTC. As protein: CSATGAEQYF.

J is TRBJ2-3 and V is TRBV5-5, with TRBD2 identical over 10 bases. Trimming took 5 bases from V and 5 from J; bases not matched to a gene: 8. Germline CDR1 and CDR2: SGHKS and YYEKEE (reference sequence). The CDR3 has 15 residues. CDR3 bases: TGTGCCAGCAGGACGACTAGCGGGTGGGTAGATACGCAGTATTTT. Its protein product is CASRTTSGWVDTQYF.